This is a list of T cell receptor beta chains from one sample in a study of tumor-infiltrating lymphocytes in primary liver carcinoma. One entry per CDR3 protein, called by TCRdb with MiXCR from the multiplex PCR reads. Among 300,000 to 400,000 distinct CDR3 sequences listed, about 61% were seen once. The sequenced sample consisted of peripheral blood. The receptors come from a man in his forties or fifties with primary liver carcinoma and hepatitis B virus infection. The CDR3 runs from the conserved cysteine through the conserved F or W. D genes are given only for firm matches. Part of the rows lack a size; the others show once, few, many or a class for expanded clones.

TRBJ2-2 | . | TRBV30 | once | TGTGCCTGGAGGGCACCCGGGGAGCCGTTTTTT | CAWRAPGEPFF
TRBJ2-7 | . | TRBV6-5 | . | TGTGCCAGCAGTCTCTCGGGACAATGCAGGGAGCAGTACTTC | CASSLSGQCREQYF
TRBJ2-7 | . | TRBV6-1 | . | TGTGCCTACCGGCGGGGCGAAACAGGGACCCAGCAGTACTTC | CAYRRGETGTQQYF
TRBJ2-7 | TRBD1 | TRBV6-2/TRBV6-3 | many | TGTGCCAGCAGTTACCCTAATCCGGGACAGGAGACCTACGAGCAGTACTTC | CASSYPNPGQETYEQYF
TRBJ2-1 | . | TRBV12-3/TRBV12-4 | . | TGTGCCAGCAATTTTGTCCATAATGAGCAGTTCTTC | CASNFVHNEQFF
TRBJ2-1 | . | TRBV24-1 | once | TGTGCCACCAGTGATTGGGGAGCTAACAATGAGCAGTTCTTC | CATSDWGANNEQFF
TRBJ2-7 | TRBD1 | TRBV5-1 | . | TGCGCCAGCAGCTCCTCCACCCATGGACAGGGGGACTACGAGCAGTACTTC | CASSSSTHGQGDYEQYF
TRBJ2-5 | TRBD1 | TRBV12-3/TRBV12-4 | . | TGTGCCAGCATGGGACAGAGGACCCAATACTTC | CASMGQRTQYF
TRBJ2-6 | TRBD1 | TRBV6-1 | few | TGTGCCAGCACCGACGGGACAGATTATTCTGGGGCCAACGTCCTGACTTTC | CASTDGTDYSGANVLTF
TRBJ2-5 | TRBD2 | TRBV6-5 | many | TGTGCCAGCAGTTACTTGGCGGGAGAGGTAGAGACCCAGTACTTC | CASSYLAGEVETQYF
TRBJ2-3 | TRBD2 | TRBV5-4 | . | TGTGCCAGCAGCTTGGCAACGCTAGCGGGAATGAGAGATACGCAGTATTTT | CASSLATLAGMRDTQYF
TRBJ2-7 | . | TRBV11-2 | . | TGTGCCAGCAGCTTAGCCAGGTTCGGCTACGAGGAGTATTTC | CASSLARFGYEEYF
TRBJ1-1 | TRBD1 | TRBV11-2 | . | TGTGCAAGCAGCTTAAGCGGGGACAGGGGGCGGGCTTTCTTT | CASSLSGDRGRAFF
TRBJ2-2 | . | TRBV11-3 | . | TGTGCCAGAAGCTTAGGTGGGAACGCTGGGGAGCTGTTTTTT | CARSLGGNAGELFF
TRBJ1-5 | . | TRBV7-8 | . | TGTGCCAGCAGTGACTGGGATACTGCCCAGCATTTT | CASSDWDTAQHF
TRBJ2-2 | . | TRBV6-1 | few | TGTGCCAGCAGGGAACACACCGGGGAGCTGTTTTTT | CASREHTGELFF
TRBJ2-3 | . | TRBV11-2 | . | TGTGCCAGCAGCGAGATCTGGGGGAGGCCAAGAGATACGCAGTATTTT | CASSEIWGRPRDTQYF
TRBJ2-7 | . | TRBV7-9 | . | TGTGCCAGCAGCCCGGGGTCTGCCTACGGGCAGTACTTC | CASSPGSAYGQYF
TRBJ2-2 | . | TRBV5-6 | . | TGTGCCAGCAGCTCGGAGACTGCAGCGAACACCGGGGAACTGTTTTTT | CASSSETAANTGELFF
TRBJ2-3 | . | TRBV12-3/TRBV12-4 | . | TGTGCCAGCAGGTGGATCGCGGAGGGGTTAATAGATACGCAGTATTTT | CASRWIAEGLIDTQYF